This TCR beta chain was retrieved from a study of blood T cell repertoires in COVID-19. In the study's own analysis: It was from reference gene primer amplification that nucleated cell counts were estimated. Clones were sequenced by immunoSEQ multiplex PCR, and TCRdb holds only the in-frame ones, with some missing. V and J calls and clone size are as listed in that table; D and trimming were resolved from the DNA. Of approximately 130,000 clones in the sample, around 81% were seen once. V lost 3 bases and J lost 2, with 10 bases in between. Per germline, CDR1 KGHSH and CDR2 LQKENI. This CDR3 is 14 amino acids long.

The gene calls are TRBV18 and TRBJ1-1; D unclear. This sequence originates from a human donor in a cohort sampled during active COVID-19. Material for sequencing was peripheral blood. CDR3 sequence: CASSPGMDNTEAFF. The CDR3 coding sequence is TGTGCCAGCTCACCCGGGATGGATAACACTGAAGCTTTCTTT.